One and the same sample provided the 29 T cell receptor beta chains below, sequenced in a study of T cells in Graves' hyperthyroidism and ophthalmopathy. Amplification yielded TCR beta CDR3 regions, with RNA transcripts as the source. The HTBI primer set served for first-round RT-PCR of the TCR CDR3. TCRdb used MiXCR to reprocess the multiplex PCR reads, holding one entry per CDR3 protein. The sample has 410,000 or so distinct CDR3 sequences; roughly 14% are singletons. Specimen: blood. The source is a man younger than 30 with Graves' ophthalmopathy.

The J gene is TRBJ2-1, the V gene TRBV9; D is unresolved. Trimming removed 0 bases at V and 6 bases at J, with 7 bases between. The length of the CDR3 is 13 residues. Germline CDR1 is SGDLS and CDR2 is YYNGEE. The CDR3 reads CASSVEGANEQFF. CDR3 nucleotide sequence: TGTGCCAGCAGCGTAGAAGGAGCCAATGAGCAGTTCTTC.

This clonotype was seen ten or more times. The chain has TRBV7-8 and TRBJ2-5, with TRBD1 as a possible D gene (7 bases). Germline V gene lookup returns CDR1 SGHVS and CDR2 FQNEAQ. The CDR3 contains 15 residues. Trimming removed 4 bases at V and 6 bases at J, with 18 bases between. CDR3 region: CASSSPGGLLKTQYF. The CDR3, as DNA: TGTGCCAGCAGCTCCCCAGGGGGGCTGTTGAAGACCCAGTACTTC.

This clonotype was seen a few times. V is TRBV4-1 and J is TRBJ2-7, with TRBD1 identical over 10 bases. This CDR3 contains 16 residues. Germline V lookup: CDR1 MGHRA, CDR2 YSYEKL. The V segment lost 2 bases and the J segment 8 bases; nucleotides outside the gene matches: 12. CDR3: CASSQTPGQGGKKQYF. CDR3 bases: TGCGCCAGCAGCCAAACACCCGGACAGGGGGGGAAGAAGCAGTACTTC.

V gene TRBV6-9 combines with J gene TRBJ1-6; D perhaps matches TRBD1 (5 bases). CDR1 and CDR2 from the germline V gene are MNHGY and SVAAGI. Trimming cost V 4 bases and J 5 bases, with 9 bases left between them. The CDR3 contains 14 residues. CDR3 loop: CASSWGWNNSPLHF. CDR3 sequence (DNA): TGTGCCAGCAGTTGGGGGTGGAATAATTCACCCCTCCACTTT.

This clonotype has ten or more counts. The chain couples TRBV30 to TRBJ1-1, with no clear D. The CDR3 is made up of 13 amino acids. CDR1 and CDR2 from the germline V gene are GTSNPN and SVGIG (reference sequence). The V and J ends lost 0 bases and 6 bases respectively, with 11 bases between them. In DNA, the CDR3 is TGTGCCTGGAGTGTACATGGTTTCGCTGAAGCTTTCTTT. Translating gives CAWSVHGFAEAFF.

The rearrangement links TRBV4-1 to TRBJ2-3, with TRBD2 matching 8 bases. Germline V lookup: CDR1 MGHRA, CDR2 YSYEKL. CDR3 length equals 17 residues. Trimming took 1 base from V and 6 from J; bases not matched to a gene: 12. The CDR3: CASSQVSSGGREDTQYF. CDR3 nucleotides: TGCGCCAGCAGCCAAGTGTCGAGCGGGGGCCGCGAGGATACGCAGTATTTT.

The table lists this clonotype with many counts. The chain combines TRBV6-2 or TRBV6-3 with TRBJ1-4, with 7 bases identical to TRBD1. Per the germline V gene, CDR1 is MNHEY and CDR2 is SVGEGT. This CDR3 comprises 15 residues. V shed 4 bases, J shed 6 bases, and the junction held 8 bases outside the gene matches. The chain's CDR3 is CASSSAGTADEKLFF. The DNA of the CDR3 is TGTGCCAGCAGTTCCGCCGGGACAGCCGATGAAAAACTGTTTTTT.

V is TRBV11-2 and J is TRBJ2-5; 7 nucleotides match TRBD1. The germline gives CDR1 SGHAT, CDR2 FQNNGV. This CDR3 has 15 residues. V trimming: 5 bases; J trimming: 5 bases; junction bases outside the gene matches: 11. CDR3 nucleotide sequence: TGTGCCAGCAGCCAAGATGGACAGGTTGGGGAGACCCAGTACTTC. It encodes CASSQDGQVGETQYF.

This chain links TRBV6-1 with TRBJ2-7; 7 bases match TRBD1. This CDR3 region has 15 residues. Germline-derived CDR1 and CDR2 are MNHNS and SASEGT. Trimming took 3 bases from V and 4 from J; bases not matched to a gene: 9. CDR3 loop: CASSEVTGTPYEQYF. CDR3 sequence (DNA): TGTGCCAGCAGTGAGGTGACAGGGACCCCGTACGAGCAGTACTTC.

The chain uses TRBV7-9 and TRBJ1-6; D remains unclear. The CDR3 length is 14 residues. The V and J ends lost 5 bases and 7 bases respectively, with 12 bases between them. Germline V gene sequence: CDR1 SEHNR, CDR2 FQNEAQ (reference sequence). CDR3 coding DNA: TGTGCCAGCAGCCCGAGATTGGGCAATTCACCCCTCCACTTT. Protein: CASSPRLGNSPLHF. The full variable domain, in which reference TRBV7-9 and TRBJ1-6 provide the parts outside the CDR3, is DTGVSQNPRHKITKRGQNVTFRCDPISEHNRLYWYRQTLGQGPEFLTYFQNEAQLEKSRLLSDRFSAERPKGSFSTLEIQRTEQGDSAMYLCASSPRLGNSPLHFGNGTRLTVT.

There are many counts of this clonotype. The DNA of the CDR3 is TGTGCCACCAGTTCCGGCTACACTGAAGCTTTCTTT. Protein: CATSSGYTEAFF. The chain has TRBV24-1 and TRBJ1-1; the D is unclear. Trimming removed 6 bases from V and 3 bases from J, with 7 bases in between. The CDR3 consists of 12 residues. Germline lookup yields CDR1 KGHDR and CDR2 SFDVKD.

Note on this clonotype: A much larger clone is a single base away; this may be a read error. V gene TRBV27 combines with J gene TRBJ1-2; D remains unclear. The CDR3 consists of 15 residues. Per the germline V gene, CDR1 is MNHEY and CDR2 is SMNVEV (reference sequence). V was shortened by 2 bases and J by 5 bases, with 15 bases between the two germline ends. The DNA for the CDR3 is TGTGCCAGCAGTTTACGTCCGATACCCGGGTATGGCTACACCTTC. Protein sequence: CASSLRPIPGYGYTF.

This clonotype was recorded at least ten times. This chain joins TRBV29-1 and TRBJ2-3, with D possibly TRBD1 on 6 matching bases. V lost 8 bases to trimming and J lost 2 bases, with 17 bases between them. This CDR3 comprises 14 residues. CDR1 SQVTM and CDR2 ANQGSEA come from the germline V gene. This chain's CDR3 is CSTYRVEVTDTQYF. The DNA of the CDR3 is TGCAGCACATACAGGGTAGAAGTCACAGATACGCAGTATTTT.

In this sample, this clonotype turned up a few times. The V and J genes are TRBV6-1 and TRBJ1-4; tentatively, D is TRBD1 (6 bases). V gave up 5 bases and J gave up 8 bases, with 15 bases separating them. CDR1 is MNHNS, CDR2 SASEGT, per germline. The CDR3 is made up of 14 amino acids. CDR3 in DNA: TGTGCCAGCAGTTTACAGGGATTCGGGGAAAAACTGTTTTTT. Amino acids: CASSLQGFGEKLFF.

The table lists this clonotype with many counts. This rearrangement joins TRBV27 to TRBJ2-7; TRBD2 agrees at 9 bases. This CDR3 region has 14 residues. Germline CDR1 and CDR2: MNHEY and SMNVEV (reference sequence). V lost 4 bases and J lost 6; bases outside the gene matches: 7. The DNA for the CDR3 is TGTGCCAGCAGTTGGGGCGGGAGGGCCCCCGAGCAGTACTTC. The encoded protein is CASSWGGRAPEQYF.

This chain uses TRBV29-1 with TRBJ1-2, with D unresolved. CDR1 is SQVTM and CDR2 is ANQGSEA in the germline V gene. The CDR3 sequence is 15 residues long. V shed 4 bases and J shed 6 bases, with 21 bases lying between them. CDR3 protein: CSVGHPKRLGNGYTF. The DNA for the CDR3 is TGCAGCGTTGGGCACCCGAAGCGCTTGGGGAATGGCTACACCTTC.

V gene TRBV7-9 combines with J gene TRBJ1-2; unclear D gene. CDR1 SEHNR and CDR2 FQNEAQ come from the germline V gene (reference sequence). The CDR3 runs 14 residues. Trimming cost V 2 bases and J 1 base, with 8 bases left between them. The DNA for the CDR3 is TGTGCCAGCAGCTTACACGGAGGTAACTATGGCTACACCTTC. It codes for CASSLHGGNYGYTF.

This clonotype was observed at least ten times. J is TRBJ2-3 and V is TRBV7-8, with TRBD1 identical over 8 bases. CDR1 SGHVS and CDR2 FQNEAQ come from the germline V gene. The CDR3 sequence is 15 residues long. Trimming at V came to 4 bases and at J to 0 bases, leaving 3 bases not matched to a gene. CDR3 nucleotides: TGTGCCAGCAGCTCTCCAGGGGGCAGCACAGATACGCAGTATTTT. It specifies CASSSPGGSTDTQYF.

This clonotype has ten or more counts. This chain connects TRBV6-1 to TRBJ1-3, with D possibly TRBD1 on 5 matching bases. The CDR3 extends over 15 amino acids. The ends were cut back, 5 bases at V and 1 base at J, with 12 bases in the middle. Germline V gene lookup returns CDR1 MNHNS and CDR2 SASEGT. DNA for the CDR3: TGTGCCAGCAGTAGGGCTCAGGGATCTGGAAACACCATATATTTT. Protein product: CASSRAQGSGNTIYF.

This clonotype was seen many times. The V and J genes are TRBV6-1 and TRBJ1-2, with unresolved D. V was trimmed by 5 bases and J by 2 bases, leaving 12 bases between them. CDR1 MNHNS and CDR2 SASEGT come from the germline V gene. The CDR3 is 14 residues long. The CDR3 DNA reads TGTGCCAGCAGTTACCTTGCCGAAAACTATGGCTACACCTTC. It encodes CASSYLAENYGYTF.

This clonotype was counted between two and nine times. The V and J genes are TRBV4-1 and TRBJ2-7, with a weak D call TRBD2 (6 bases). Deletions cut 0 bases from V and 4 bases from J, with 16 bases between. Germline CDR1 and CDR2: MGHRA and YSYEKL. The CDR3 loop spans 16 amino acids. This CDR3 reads CASSQEFGTSRYEQYF. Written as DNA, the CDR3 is TGCGCCAGCAGCCAAGAATTCGGGACTTCCCGGTACGAGCAGTACTTC.

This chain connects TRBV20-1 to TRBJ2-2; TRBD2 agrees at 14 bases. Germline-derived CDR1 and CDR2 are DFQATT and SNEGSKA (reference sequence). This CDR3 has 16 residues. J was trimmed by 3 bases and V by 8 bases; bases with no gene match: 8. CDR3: CSSYGLAGGHTGELFF. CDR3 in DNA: TGCAGTAGTTACGGACTAGCGGGGGGACACACCGGGGAGCTGTTTTTT.

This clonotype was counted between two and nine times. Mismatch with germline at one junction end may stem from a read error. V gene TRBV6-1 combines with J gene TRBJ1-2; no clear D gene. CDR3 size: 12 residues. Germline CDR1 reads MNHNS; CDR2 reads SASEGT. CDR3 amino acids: CASSEGATTHPF. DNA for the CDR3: TGTGCCAGCAGTGAGGGTGCTACCACCCACCCCTTC.

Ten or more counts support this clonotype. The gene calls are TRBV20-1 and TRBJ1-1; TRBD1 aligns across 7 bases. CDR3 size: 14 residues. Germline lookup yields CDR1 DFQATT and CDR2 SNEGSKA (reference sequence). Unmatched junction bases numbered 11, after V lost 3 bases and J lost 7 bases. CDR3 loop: CSASLLGTVREAFF. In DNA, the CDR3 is TGCAGTGCTAGCCTACTGGGGACAGTCCGTGAAGCTTTCTTT.

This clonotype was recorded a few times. The CDR3 sequence is CASSLEQAGGELFF. The CDR3 bases are TGCGCCAGCAGCTTGGAACAGGCGGGAGGGGAGCTGTTTTTT. The chain recombines TRBV5-1 with TRBJ2-2; TRBD2 might be the D (6 bases). This CDR3 is built from 14 residues. V was trimmed by 0 bases and J by 8 bases, leaving 11 bases between them. Germline V lookup: CDR1 SGHRS, CDR2 YFSETQ. Variable domain in full (rest from reference TRBV5-1 and TRBJ2-2): KAGVTQTPRYLIKTRGQQVTLSCSPISGHRSVSWYQQTPGQGLQFLFEYFSETQRNKGNFPGRFSGRQFSNSRSEMNVSTLELGDSALYLCASSLEQAGGELFFGEGSRLTVL.

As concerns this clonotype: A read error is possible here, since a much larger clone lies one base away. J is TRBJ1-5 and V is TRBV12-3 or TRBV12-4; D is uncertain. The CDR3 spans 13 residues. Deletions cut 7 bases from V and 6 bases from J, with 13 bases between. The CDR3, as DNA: TGTGCCAGCACCTGGGGTGGCAGTCAGCCCCAGCATTTT. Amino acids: CASTWGGSQPQHF.

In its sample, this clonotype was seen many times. The CDR3 region has the DNA TGTGCCAGCAGCCTCCAGCTTAATGAAAAACTGTTTTTT. Its translation is CASSLQLNEKLFF. This chain links TRBV3-1 with TRBJ1-4; D uncertain. The V end lost 4 bases, the J end lost 4 bases, and 7 bases lay between the germline ends. The CDR3 has 13 amino acids. Per germline, CDR1 LGHDT and CDR2 YNNKEL (reference sequence).

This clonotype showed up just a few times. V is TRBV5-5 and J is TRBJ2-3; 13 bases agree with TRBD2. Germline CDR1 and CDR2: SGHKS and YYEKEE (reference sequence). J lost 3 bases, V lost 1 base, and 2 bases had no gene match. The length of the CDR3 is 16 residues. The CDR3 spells CASSLTSGGGTDTQYF. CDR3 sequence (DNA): TGTGCCAGCAGCTTGACTAGCGGGGGGGGTACAGATACGCAGTATTTT.

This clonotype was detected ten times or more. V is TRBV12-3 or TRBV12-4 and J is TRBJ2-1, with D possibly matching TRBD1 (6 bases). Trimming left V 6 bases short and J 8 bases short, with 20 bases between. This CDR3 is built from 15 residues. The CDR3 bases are TGTGCCAGCAGCCCCGGGACACTTGGAGGCGATGAGCAGTTCTTC. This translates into CASSPGTLGGDEQFF.